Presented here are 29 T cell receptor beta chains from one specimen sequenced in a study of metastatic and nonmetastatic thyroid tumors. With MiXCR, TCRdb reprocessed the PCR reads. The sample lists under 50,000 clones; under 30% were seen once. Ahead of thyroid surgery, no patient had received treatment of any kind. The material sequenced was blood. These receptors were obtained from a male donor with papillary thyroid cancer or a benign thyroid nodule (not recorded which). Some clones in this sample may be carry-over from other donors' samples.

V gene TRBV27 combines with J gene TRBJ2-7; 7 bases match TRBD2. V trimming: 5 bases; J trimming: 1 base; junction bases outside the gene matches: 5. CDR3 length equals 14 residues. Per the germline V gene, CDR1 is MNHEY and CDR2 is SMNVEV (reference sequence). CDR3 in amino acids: CASSTGTKSYEQYF. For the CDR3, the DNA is TGTGCCAGCAGTACCGGGACTAAGTCCTACGAGCAGTACTTC.

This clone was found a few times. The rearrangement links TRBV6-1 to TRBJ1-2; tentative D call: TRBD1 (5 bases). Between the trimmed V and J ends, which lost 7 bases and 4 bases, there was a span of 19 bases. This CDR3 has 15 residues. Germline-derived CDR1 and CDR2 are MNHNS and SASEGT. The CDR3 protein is CASTAEPRDLYGYTF. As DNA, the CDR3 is TGTGCCAGCACCGCCGAACCCCGGGACCTCTATGGCTACACCTTC.

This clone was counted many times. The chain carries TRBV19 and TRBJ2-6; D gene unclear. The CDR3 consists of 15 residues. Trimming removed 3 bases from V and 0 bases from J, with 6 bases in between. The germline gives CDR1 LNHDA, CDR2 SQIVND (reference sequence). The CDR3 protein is CASSMELSGANVLTF. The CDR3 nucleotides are TGTGCCAGTAGTATGGAGCTCTCTGGGGCCAACGTCCTGACTTTC.

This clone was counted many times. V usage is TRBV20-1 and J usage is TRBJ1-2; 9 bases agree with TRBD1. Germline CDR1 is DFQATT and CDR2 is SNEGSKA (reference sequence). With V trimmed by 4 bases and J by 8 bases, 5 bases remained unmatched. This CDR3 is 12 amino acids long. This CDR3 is CSAKGQGEGYTF. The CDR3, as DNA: TGCAGTGCTAAGGGACAGGGAGAAGGCTACACCTTC.

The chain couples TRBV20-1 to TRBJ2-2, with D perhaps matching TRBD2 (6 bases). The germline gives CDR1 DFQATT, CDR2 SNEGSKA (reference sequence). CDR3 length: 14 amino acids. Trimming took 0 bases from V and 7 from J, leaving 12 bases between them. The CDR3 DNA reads TGCAGTGCTAGAGATTTCAAGACTAGCGGGGAGCTGTTTTTT. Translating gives CSARDFKTSGELFF.

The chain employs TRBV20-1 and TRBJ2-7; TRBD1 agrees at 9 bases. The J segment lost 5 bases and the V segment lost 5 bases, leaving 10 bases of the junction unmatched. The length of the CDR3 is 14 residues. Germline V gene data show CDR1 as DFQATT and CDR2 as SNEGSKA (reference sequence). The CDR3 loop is CSAGGDRVLDEQYF. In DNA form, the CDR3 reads TGCAGTGCTGGGGGGGACAGGGTACTCGACGAGCAGTACTTC.

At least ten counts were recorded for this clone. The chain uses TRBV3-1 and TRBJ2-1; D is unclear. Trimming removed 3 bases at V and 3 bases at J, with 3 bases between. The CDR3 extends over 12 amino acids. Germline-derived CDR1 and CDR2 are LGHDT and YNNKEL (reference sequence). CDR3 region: CASSQGYNEQFF. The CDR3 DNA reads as TGTGCCAGCAGCCAGGGCTACAATGAGCAGTTCTTC.

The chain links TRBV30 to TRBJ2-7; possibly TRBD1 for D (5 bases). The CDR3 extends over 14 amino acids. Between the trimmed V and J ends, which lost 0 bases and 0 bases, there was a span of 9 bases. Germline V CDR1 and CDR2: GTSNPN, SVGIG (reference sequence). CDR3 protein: CAWSVGDSSYEQYF. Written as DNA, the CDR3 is TGTGCCTGGAGTGTAGGGGATAGCTCCTACGAGCAGTACTTC.

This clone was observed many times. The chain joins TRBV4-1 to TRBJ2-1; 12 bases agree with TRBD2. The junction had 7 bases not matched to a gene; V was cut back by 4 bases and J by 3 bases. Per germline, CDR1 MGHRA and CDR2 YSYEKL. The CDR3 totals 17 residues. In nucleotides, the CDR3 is TGCGCCAGCAGCCCACGGACTAGCGGGAACATCTACAATGAGCAGTTCTTC. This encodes CASSPRTSGNIYNEQFF.

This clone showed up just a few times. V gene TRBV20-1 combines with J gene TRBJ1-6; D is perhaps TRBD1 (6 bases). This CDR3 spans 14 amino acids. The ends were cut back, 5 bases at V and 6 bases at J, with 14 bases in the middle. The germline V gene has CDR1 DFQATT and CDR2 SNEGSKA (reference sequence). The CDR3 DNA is TGCAGTGCTGAGGACAGTTCCGCTAATTCACCCCTCCACTTT. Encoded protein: CSAEDSSANSPLHF.

Here the CDR3 DNA reads TGTGCCAGCTCACCACAGCCAGGGGACGAGCAGTACTTC. This translates into CASSPQPGDEQYF. This chain joins TRBV18 and TRBJ2-7, with D maybe TRBD1 (6 bases). This CDR3 has 13 amino acids. Trimming removed 1 base at V and 5 bases at J, with 9 bases between. Germline CDR1 reads KGHSH; CDR2 reads LQKENI.

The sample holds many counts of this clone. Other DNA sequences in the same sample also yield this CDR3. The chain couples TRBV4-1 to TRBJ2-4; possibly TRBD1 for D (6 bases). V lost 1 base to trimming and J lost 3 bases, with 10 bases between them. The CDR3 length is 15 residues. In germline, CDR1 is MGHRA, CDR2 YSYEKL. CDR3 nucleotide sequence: TGCGCCAGCAGCCAAGTTACAGGGAACAAAAACATTCAGTACTTC. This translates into CASSQVTGNKNIQYF.

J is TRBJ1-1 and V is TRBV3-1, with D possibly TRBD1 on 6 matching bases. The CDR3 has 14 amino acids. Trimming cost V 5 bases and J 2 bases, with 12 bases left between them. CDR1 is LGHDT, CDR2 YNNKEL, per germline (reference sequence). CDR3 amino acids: CASSGTLSNTEAFF. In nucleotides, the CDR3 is TGTGCCAGCAGCGGGACACTTTCAAACACTGAAGCTTTCTTT.

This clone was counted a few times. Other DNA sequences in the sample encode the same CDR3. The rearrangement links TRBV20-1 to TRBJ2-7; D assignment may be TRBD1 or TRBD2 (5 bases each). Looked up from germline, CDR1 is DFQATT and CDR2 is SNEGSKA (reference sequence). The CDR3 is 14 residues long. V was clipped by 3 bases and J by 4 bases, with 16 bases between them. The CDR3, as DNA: TGCAGTGCTAGTGGGGACCGAAGCTCGTACGAGCAGTACTTC. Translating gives CSASGDRSSYEQYF.

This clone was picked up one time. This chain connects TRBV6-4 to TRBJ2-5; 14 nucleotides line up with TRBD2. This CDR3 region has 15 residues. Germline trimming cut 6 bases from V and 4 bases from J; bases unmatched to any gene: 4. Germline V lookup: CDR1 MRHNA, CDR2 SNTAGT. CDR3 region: CASSPGLAGGETQYF. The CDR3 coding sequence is TGTGCCAGCAGCCCTGGACTAGCGGGAGGAGAGACCCAGTACTTC.

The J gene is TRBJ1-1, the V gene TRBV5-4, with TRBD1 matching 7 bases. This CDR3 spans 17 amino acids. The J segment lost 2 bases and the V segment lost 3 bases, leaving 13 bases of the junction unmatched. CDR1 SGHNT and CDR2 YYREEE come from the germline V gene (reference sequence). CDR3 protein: CASSSNGKGQVNTEAFF. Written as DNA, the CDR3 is TGTGCCAGCAGCTCAAACGGAAAAGGACAGGTCAACACTGAAGCTTTCTTT.

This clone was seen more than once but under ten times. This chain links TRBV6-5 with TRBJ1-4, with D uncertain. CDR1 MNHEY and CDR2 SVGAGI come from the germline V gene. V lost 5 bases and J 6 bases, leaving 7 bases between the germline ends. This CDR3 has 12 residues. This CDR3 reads CASSPSDEKLFF. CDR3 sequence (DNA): TGTGCCAGCAGTCCCTCTGATGAAAAACTGTTTTTT.

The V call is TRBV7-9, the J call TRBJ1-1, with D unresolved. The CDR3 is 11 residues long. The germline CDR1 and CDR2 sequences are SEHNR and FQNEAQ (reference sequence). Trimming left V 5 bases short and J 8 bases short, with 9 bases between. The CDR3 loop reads CASSVSLEAFF. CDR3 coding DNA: TGTGCCAGCAGCGTTAGTCTAGAAGCTTTCTTT.

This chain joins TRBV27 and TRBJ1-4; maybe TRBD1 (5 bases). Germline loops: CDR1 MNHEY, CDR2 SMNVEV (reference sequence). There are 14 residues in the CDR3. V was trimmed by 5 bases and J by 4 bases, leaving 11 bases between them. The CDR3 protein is CASSTQGLNEKLFF. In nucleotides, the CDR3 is TGTGCCAGCAGTACCCAGGGTCTTAATGAAAAACTGTTTTTT.

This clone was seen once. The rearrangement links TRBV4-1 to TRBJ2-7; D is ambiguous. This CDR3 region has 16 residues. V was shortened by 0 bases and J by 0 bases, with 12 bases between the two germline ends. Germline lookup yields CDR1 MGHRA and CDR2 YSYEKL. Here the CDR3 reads CASSQEPDVLSYEQYF. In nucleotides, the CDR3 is TGCGCCAGCAGCCAAGAACCAGATGTCCTCTCCTACGAGCAGTACTTC.

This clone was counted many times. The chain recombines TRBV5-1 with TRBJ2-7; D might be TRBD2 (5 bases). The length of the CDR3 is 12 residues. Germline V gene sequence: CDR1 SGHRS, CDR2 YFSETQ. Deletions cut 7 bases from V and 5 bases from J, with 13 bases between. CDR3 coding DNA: TGCGCCAGCGGGAGCCCCGGGAACGAGCAGTACTTC. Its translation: CASGSPGNEQYF.

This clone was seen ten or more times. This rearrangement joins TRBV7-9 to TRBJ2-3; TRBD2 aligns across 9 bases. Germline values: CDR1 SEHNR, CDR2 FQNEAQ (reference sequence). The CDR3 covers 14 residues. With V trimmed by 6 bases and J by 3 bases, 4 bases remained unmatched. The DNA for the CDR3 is TGTGCCAGCAGGGGACTAGCCTCGACAGATACGCAGTATTTT. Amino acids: CASRGLASTDTQYF. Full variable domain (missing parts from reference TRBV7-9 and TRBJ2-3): DTGVSQNPRHKITKRGQNVTFRCDPISEHNRLYWYRQTLGQGPEFLTYFQNEAQLEKSRLLSDRFSAERPKGSFSTLEIQRTEQGDSAMYLCASRGLASTDTQYFGPGTRLTVL.

In nucleotides, the CDR3 is TGCGCCAGCAGCCAGGGTAGACTAGCGGGAGTGGGGGATACGCAGTATTTT. This translates into CASSQGRLAGVGDTQYF. The rearrangement links TRBV4-3 to TRBJ2-3; 12 nucleotides align to TRBD2. The CDR3 is made up of 17 amino acids. Germline V CDR1 and CDR2: LGHNA, YSLEER. The ends lost 3 bases at V and 6 bases at J; junction bases unmatched: 10.

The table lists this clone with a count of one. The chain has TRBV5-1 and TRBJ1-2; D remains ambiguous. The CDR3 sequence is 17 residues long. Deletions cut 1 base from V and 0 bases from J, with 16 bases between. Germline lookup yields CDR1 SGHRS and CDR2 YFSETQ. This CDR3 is CASSLRPTAGANYGYTF. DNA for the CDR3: TGCGCCAGCAGCTTGAGGCCTACAGCCGGAGCTAACTATGGCTACACCTTC.

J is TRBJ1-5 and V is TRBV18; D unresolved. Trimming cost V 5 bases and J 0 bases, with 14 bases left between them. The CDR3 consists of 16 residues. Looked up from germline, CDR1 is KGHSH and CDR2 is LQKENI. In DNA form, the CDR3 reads TGTGCCAGCTCAGGTCAGTATGGAAATAGCAATCAGCCCCAGCATTTT. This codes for CASSGQYGNSNQPQHF.

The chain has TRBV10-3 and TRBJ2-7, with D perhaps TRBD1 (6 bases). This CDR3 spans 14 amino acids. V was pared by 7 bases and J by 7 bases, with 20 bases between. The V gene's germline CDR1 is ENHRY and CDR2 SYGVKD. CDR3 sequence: CAINGEGDRSEQYF. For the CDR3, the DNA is TGTGCCATCAATGGAGAGGGCGACAGGAGTGAGCAGTACTTC.

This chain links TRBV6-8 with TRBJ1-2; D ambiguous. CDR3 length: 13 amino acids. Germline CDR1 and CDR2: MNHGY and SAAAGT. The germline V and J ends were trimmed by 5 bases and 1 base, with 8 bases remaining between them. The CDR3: CASSAGLNYGYTF. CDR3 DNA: TGTGCCAGCAGTGCCGGACTTAACTATGGCTACACCTTC.

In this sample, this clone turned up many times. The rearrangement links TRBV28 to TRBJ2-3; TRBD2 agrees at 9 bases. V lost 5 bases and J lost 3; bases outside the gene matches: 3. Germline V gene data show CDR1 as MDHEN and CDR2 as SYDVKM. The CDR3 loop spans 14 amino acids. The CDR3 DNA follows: TGTGCCAGCAGTGGCGGGAGGGAGACAGATACGCAGTATTTT. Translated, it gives CASSGGRETDTQYF.

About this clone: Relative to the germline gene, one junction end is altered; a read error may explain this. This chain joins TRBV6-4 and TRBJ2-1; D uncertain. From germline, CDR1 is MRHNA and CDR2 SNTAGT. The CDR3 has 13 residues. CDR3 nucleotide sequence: TGTGCCAGCAGTGACGAAGAACACAATGATCAGTTCTTT. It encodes CASSDEEHNDQFF.